This T cell receptor beta chain derives from a study of blood T cell repertoires in COVID-19. Study details: The United States, Italy and Spain supplied acute and convalescent COVID-19 samples. Sample material is recorded as cDNA or gDNA derived from T cells, B-cell-depleted T cells, or PBMCs.

Trimming at V came to 6 bases and at J to 0 bases, leaving 1 base not matched to a gene. From germline, CDR1 is SGHTA and CDR2 FQGNSA. CDR3 length: 14 residues. Original data processing: Quantification of nucleated cells was approximated via reference gene primer amplification. The protocol was immunoSEQ multiplex PCR, while the TCRdb copy is restricted to in-frame clones and leaves out a portion. V, J and clone size were drawn from that table, and D and trimming were deduced from the DNA. The data contain about 93,000 clones, 80% of them singletons. The source is a human donor in a cohort sampled during active COVID-19. Source material: peripheral blood. V gene TRBV7-2 combines with J gene TRBJ2-1, with 8 nucleotides matching TRBD2. The CDR3 spells CASRRGVSYNEQFF. CDR3 DNA: TGTGCCAGCAGGCGGGGGGTCTCCTACAATGAGCAGTTCTTC.